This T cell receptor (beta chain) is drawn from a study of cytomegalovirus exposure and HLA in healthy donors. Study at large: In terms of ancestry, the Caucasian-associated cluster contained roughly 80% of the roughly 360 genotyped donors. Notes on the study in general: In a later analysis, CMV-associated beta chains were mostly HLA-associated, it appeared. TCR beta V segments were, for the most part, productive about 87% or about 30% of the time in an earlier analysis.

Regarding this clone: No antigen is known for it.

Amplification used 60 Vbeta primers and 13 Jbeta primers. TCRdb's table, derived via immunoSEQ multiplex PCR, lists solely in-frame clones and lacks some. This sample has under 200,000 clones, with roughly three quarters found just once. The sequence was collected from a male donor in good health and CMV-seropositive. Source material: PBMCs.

Here the CDR3 reads CASSVGGQGAYEQYF. The DNA of the CDR3 is TGTGCCAGCAGTGTAGGGGGACAGGGGGCCTACGAGCAGTACTTC. This chain links TRBV13 with TRBJ2-7; 11 bases are a match to TRBD1. The CDR3 runs 15 residues. Losses at the gene ends were 6 bases for V and 2 bases for J; bases not matched to a gene: 6. CDR1 PRHDT and CDR2 FYEKMQ come from the germline V gene (reference sequence). Together with reference TRBV13 and TRBJ2-7, the CDR3 gives the full variable domain: AAGVIQSPRHLIKEKRETATLKCYPIPRHDTVYWYQQGPGQDPQFLISFYEKMQSDKGSIPDRFSAQQFSDYHSELNMSSLELGDSALYFCASSVGGQGAYEQYFGPGTRLTVT.